This T cell receptor beta chain comes out of a study of CD8 T cell repertoires and HIV-1 epitope variants. Looking at the study overall: Separate wells received one of Twenty-five Gag or Nef variant peptides. Separate from the cultures, 1M uncultured T cells served as baseline. Controls were a CMV, EBV and flu peptide pool, Ebola AY9 negative control, and no-peptide well. Tested: three Gag epitope families, Nef HW9 and YT9.

This CDR3 has 16 residues. Trimming took 8 bases from V and 2 from J; bases not matched to a gene: 13. Germline assignment: CDR1 SGHTA and CDR2 FQGTGA. Comments on this clone: The antigen is not known.

TCRdb's copy holds only in-frame clones and misses some; the assay was immunoSEQ multiplex PCR. The profile shows several thousand clones, less than 70% of them singletons. The sequence was collected from a male donor with HIV. The sequenced material came from cultured CD8+ T cells derived from PBMCs. This rearrangement joins TRBV7-3 to TRBJ1-1; TRBD1 agrees at 8 bases. CDR3 in amino acids: CASRVTGVTSNTEAFF. As DNA, the CDR3 is TGTGCCAGCCGGGTGACAGGGGTGACGTCCAACACTGAAGCTTTCTTT.